This record covers a single TCR beta chain. The antigen is undetermined. Method: immunoSEQ multiplex PCR; TCRdb's copy keeps in-frame clones and lacks some. Here the sample spans about 2.3 million clones, under 95% being singletons. There are 16 residues in the CDR3. Germline values: CDR1 SGHAT, CDR2 FQDESV (reference sequence). V lost 5 bases, J lost 3 bases, and 10 bases stayed unmatched. These data originate in a study of shared clonotypes between healthy human individuals. Regarding the study as a whole: For sorted subsets, rarefaction showed incomplete sequencing despite large depth. Naive CD4 clonotype sharing across a handful of donors was approximately 5%. Lower generation probabilities were found for non-shared clonotypes than for those shared by all four donors.

J is TRBJ2-3 and V is TRBV11-1, with 8 bases aligning to TRBD2. The source is a man aged 18 to 35 in good health. Some clones in this sample may be carry-over from other donors' samples. Sample: naive CD4+ T cells from PBMCs. Subset: CD45RA+ positively selected. The CDR3 region has the DNA TGTGCCAGCAGCCGAAAAAGCGGGAGTGAAACAGATACGCAGTATTTT. Residues: CASSRKSGSETDTQYF.